One sample yielded the 27 T cell receptor beta chains listed below, sequenced in a study of brain T cells in children with intractable seizures. Using immunoSEQ multiplex PCR, the repertoire was profiled, and TCRdb retains in-frame clones only, with some absent. The data show 300,000 to 400,000 clones, roughly 92% seen once. Time point here: blood from clinic visit 5 months post-surgery; TSC patient then seizure free. This material consisted of peripheral blood, taken more than 4 months after surgery. The receptors were gathered from a boy younger than two with tuberous sclerosis and intractable seizures.

The rearrangement uses TRBV28 and TRBJ2-7, with a weak D call TRBD2 (6 bases). V dropped 1 base and J dropped 0 bases, with 10 bases sitting between them. CDR1 MDHEN and CDR2 SYDVKM come from the germline V gene. The CDR3 sequence is 15 residues long. The CDR3 DNA follows: TGTGCCAGCAGTTTATCGGGGGAGCTCTCCTACGAGCAGTACTTC. Translating it yields CASSLSGELSYEQYF.

The rearrangement uses TRBV6-5 and TRBJ1-1; 8 bases fit TRBD1. J was trimmed by 3 bases and V by 6 bases; bases with no gene match: 9. The length of the CDR3 is 15 residues. Germline V gene data show CDR1 as MNHEY and CDR2 as SVGAGI. The CDR3 region is CASSDQGARDTEAFF. The CDR3 DNA reads TGTGCCAGCAGCGACCAGGGGGCTCGGGACACTGAAGCTTTCTTT.

The rearrangement links TRBV7-9 to TRBJ1-2; tentatively, D is TRBD1 (5 bases). Germline lookup yields CDR1 SEHNR and CDR2 FQNEAQ (reference sequence). CDR3 length equals 14 residues. Trimming left V 7 bases short and J 9 bases short, with 21 bases between. CDR3 protein: CASTLSTRQRRYTF. CDR3 bases: TGTGCCAGCACCCTATCAACCCGACAGAGACGCTACACCTTC.

The genes are TRBV7-9 and TRBJ2-7, with D hard to call. CDR3 length: 12 amino acids. Trimming took 8 bases from V and 3 from J, leaving 11 bases between them. The germline V gene has CDR1 SEHNR and CDR2 FQNEAQ (reference sequence). CDR3 region: CASGSARYEQYF. CDR3 nucleotide sequence: TGTGCCAGCGGATCCGCCCGCTACGAGCAGTACTTC.

The V gene is TRBV11-2, the J gene TRBJ1-1, with 8 bases aligning to TRBD1. The CDR3 spans 15 residues. Germline CDR1 reads SGHAT; CDR2 reads FQNNGV. V was pared by 5 bases and J by 6 bases, with 11 bases of the junction left unmatched. This CDR3 reads CASSTPRGLGAEAFF. The CDR3 DNA reads as TGTGCCAGCAGCACCCCCAGGGGGCTAGGGGCTGAAGCTTTCTTT.

The chain is built from TRBV19 and TRBJ1-4; D is uncertain. From germline, CDR1 is LNHDA and CDR2 SQIVND (reference sequence). The V end was cut by 3 bases, the J end by 5 bases, with 16 bases between. This CDR3 is 16 amino acids long. The CDR3: CASSIGLRDPNEKLFF. The CDR3 DNA follows: TGTGCCAGTAGTATTGGTTTGAGGGATCCCAATGAAAAACTGTTTTTT. The full variable domain, in which reference TRBV19 and TRBJ1-4 provide the parts outside the CDR3, is DGGITQSPKYLFRKEGQNVTLSCEQNLNHDAMYWYRQDPGQGLRLIYYSQIVNDFQKGDIAEGYSVSREKKESFPLTVTSAQKNPTAFYLCASSIGLRDPNEKLFFGSGTQLSVL.

This chain joins TRBV19 and TRBJ1-3; possibly TRBD1 for D (6 bases). The CDR3 extends over 15 amino acids. V lost 5 bases and J lost 2, with 13 bases in between. CDR1 is LNHDA and CDR2 is SQIVND in the germline V gene (reference sequence). The CDR3 spells CASSPSSGAGNTIYF. For the CDR3, the DNA is TGTGCCAGTAGTCCATCCTCAGGGGCTGGAAACACCATATATTTT.

The chain employs TRBV5-8 and TRBJ1-2; no firm D call. Trimming took 1 base from V and 1 from J, leaving 5 bases between them. This CDR3 has 13 residues. Germline V gene data show CDR1 as SGHTS and CDR2 as YDEGEE. CDR3 sequence reads: CASSLLFNYGYTF. The CDR3 nucleotides read TGTGCCAGCAGCTTGTTGTTTAACTATGGCTACACCTTC.

The genes are TRBV9 and TRBJ2-1; possible D gene TRBD2, 5 bases. Trimming cost V 3 bases and J 8 bases, with 9 bases left between them. This CDR3 has 12 residues. CDR1 and CDR2 (germline): SGDLS, YYNGEE. CDR3 DNA sequence: TGTGCCAGCAGCGCTCACGGGGATGAGCAGTTCTTC. This sequence encodes CASSAHGDEQFF.

The chain is built from TRBV28 and TRBJ1-3; tentatively, D is TRBD1 (5 bases). The CDR3 contains 16 residues. Germline V gene data show CDR1 as MDHEN and CDR2 as SYDVKM. The germline V and J ends were trimmed by 6 bases and 0 bases, with 15 bases remaining between them. CDR3: CASSLSAGSSGNTIYF. DNA of the CDR3: TGTGCCAGCAGCCTTAGCGCAGGGAGCTCTGGAAACACCATATATTTT.

The chain has TRBV4-1 and TRBJ2-1, with unresolved D. Per germline, CDR1 MGHRA and CDR2 YSYEKL. CDR3 length: 13 residues. V dropped 2 bases and J dropped 5 bases, with 7 bases sitting between them. CDR3 sequence reads: CASSQMTHNEQFF. The DNA for the CDR3 is TGCGCCAGCAGCCAAATGACCCACAATGAGCAGTTCTTC.

The chain is built from TRBV2 and TRBJ2-3, with D uncertain. V lost 3 bases to trimming and J lost 7 bases, with 2 bases between them. CDR3 length: 10 amino acids. Germline CDR1 and CDR2: SNHLY and FYNNEI. DNA of the CDR3: TGTGCCAGCAGTGAGTATACGCAGTATTTT. Its protein product is CASSEYTQYF.

CDR3 sequence (DNA): TGTGCCTGGAGTCTCTCGTTCTCTAGGTTCTTC. Translating it yields CAWSLSFSRFF. The chain employs TRBV30 and TRBJ2-1; no definite D call. Trimming removed 2 bases from V and 15 bases from J, with 14 bases in between. Germline V lookup: CDR1 GTSNPN, CDR2 SVGIG (reference sequence). The CDR3 has 11 residues.

The genes are TRBV2 and TRBJ1-1; D possibly corresponds to TRBD1 (5 bases). Trimming took off 4 bases at V and 11 bases at J, with 14 bases between the two ends. The germline V gene has CDR1 SNHLY and CDR2 FYNNEI. CDR3 length: 12 residues. The CDR3: CASSAPGGKAFF. CDR3 sequence (DNA): TGTGCCAGCAGTGCTCCTGGGGGGAAGGCTTTCTTT. The variable domain in full, completed from reference TRBV2 and TRBJ1-1, reads EPEVTQTPSHQVTQMGQEVILRCVPISNHLYFYWYRQILGQKVEFLVSFYNNEISEKSEIFDDQFSVERPDGSNFTLKIRSTKLEDSAMYFCASSAPGGKAFFGQGTRLTVV.

This clone was seen once. The rearrangement joins TRBV11-2 to TRBJ2-5; D unresolved. The CDR3 is 14 residues long. Germline V lookup: CDR1 SGHAT, CDR2 FQNNGV. The V and J ends lost 3 bases and 4 bases respectively, with 12 bases between them. The CDR3 bases are TGTGCCAGCAGCTTCCGATTGGGCGGAGAGACCCAGTACTTC. Translated, it gives CASSFRLGGETQYF.

J is TRBJ2-5 and V is TRBV5-1; 8 bases agree with TRBD1. V dropped 0 bases and J dropped 5; count of bases not matched to a gene: 6. The CDR3 is 15 amino acids. Germline V gene lookup returns CDR1 SGHRS and CDR2 YFSETQ. CDR3 in DNA: TGCGCCAGCAGCTTGGCTGCAGGGGGCAAGGAGACCCAGTACTTC. It is translated as CASSLAAGGKETQYF.

This chain joins TRBV3-1 (or the pseudogene TRBV3-2) and TRBJ2-7; D perhaps matches TRBD1 (5 bases). The CDR3 totals 13 residues. Trimming shortened V by 5 bases and J by 3 bases, and 11 bases separated the two germline ends. Germline CDR1 and CDR2: LGHDT and YNNKEL (reference sequence). Written as DNA, the CDR3 is TGTGCCAGCAGCTACCAGGGTATCTACGAGCAGTACTTC. The encoded protein is CASSYQGIYEQYF.

The chain is built from TRBV6-5 and TRBJ2-2; maybe TRBD2 (5 bases). Germline V gives CDR1 MNHEY, CDR2 SVGAGI. The CDR3 runs 16 residues. Trimming stripped 2 bases from V and 0 bases from J, with 10 bases between. In DNA form, the CDR3 reads TGTGCCAGCAGTTACGAGTCGAGGGCGAACACCGGGGAGCTGTTTTTT. It encodes CASSYESRANTGELFF.

The V gene is TRBV9, the J gene TRBJ1-2; D unclear. The CDR3 spans 14 residues. Trimming removed 5 bases at V and 4 bases at J, with 15 bases between. From germline, CDR1 is SGDLS and CDR2 YYNGEE. CDR3 protein: CASSRTHGSYGYTF. The CDR3 region has the DNA TGTGCCAGCAGTCGAACCCATGGTAGCTATGGCTACACCTTC.

The genes are TRBV12-1 and TRBJ1-6; the table's D call, TRBD1, has no DNA check behind it. TRBV12-1 has pseudogene status. This CDR3 is 13 amino acids long. CDR3 in amino acids: CASSVFLTGWFHF. Here the CDR3 DNA reads TGTGCCAGCAGTGTATTTTTGACAGGTTGGTTCCACTTT.

The chain has TRBV5-1 and TRBJ2-7, with a possible D match to TRBD1 (8 bases). The germline gives CDR1 SGHRS, CDR2 YFSETQ. V was clipped by 3 bases and J by 3 bases, with 13 bases between them. The CDR3 totals 14 residues. Here the CDR3 reads CASSSTGGDYEQYF. For the CDR3, the DNA is TGCGCCAGCAGCTCTACAGGGGGGGACTACGAGCAGTACTTC.

The chain links TRBV13 to TRBJ2-7; possibly TRBD2 for D (6 bases). This CDR3 spans 14 amino acids. V lost 3 bases and J lost 6, with 15 bases in between. Germline V CDR1 and CDR2: PRHDT, FYEKMQ (reference sequence). CDR3: CASSFGTLLSEQYF. CDR3 bases: TGTGCCAGCAGCTTCGGGACTTTGCTCTCCGAGCAGTACTTC.

V gene TRBV7-8 combines with J gene TRBJ1-2; D is unclear. The V and J ends lost 5 bases and 6 bases respectively, with 16 bases between them. This CDR3 is built from 14 residues. The germline gives CDR1 SGHVS, CDR2 FQNEAQ. The CDR3 sequence: CASSPIMGSDGYTF. The CDR3 region has the DNA TGTGCCAGCAGCCCAATTATGGGGTCAGATGGCTACACCTTC.

The chain links TRBV19 to TRBJ2-1; 12 bases are shared with TRBD1. The V gene end was trimmed by 3 bases and the J gene end by 3 bases; junction bases not matched to a gene: 12. From germline, CDR1 is LNHDA and CDR2 SQIVND (reference sequence). The CDR3 is 19 amino acids. This CDR3 is CASSIEGTGGFPFYNEQFF. The CDR3 bases are TGTGCCAGTAGTATCGAGGGGACAGGGGGCTTCCCTTTCTACAATGAGCAGTTCTTC.

In its sample, this clone was seen once. This chain connects TRBV3-1 (or the pseudogene TRBV3-2) to TRBJ1-3; 7 bases are a match to TRBD1. The CDR3 sequence is 17 residues long. The J segment lost 4 bases and the V segment lost 0 bases, leaving 9 bases of the junction unmatched. The germline CDR1 and CDR2 sequences are LGHDT and YNNKEL (reference sequence). The CDR3 sequence: CASSQDFKGGAGNTIYF. The DNA for the CDR3 is TGTGCCAGCAGCCAAGATTTTAAAGGGGGCGCAGGAAACACCATATATTTT.

V and J are TRBV30 and TRBJ1-2, with 9 bases aligning to TRBD1. The length of the CDR3 is 13 residues. The V and J ends lost 0 bases and 7 bases, in that order; junction bases with no gene match: 3. Germline values: CDR1 GTSNPN, CDR2 SVGIG (reference sequence). The CDR3 nucleotides read TGTGCCTGGAGTGTACAGGGGGCAGGTGGCTACACCTTC. The encoded protein is CAWSVQGAGGYTF.

This rearrangement joins TRBV7-3 to TRBJ2-3; 14 nucleotides align to TRBD2. Losses at the gene ends were 4 bases for V and 5 bases for J; bases not matched to a gene: 5. Per the germline V gene, CDR1 is SGHTA and CDR2 is FQGTGA. The CDR3 sequence is 16 residues long. CDR3 in amino acids: CASSSSGTSGGDTQYF. In DNA, the CDR3 is TGTGCCAGCAGCTCGTCCGGGACTAGCGGGGGAGATACGCAGTATTTT.